Below are 20 T cell receptor beta chains sequenced from a single sample in a study of neoadjuvant anti-PD-1 for oral cavity cancer. As for time point: after neoadjuvant nivolumab, at surgical resection. Profiled with immunoSEQ multiplex PCR; TCRdb holds only in-frame clones, not every one. In the table there are about 12,000 clones, about two thirds of which are singletons. The source material was PBMCs, sampled after nivolumab (anti-PD-1) treatment. The receptor set was obtained from a person between 40 and 85 years old with oral cavity squamous cell carcinoma.

The chain recombines TRBV7-3 with TRBJ1-6, with 7 positions matching TRBD1. Germline V gene sequence: CDR1 SGHTA, CDR2 FQGTGA. The J segment lost 6 bases and the V segment lost 5 bases, leaving 7 bases of the junction unmatched. There are 15 residues in the CDR3. The CDR3 nucleotides read TGTGCCAGCAGCCGGGACAGTCTTACTAATTCACCCCTCCACTTT. Translated, it gives CASSRDSLTNSPLHF.

The chain joins TRBV7-8 to TRBJ2-3, with TRBD2 matching 12 bases. The CDR3 contains 17 residues. Trimming removed 5 bases from V and 4 bases from J; junction bases left unmatched: 10. From germline, CDR1 is SGHVS and CDR2 FQNEAQ. Here the CDR3 reads CASSPRRLAGAADTQYF. CDR3 sequence (DNA): TGTGCCAGCAGCCCAAGGAGACTAGCGGGAGCAGCAGATACGCAGTATTTT.

The V gene is TRBV5-1, the J gene TRBJ1-1; tentative D call: TRBD1 (5 bases). The ends were cut back, 0 bases at V and 10 bases at J, with 16 bases in the middle. This CDR3 contains 14 residues. Germline assignment: CDR1 SGHRS and CDR2 YFSETQ. CDR3 nucleotide sequence: TGCGCCAGCAGCTTGGACCGGGGCCGAGAGGGAGCTTTCTTT. Protein product: CASSLDRGREGAFF.

The chain links TRBV27 to TRBJ2-1, with D perhaps TRBD1 (6 bases). This CDR3 region has 12 residues. The V end lost 7 bases, the J end lost 9 bases, and 13 bases lay between the germline ends. Germline V gene lookup returns CDR1 MNHEY and CDR2 SMNVEV (reference sequence). Written as DNA, the CDR3 is TGTGCCAGCAAAGTTGGGGGCGGTGAGCAGTTCTTC. This translates into CASKVGGGEQFF.

Note on this clone: One end of the junction fails to match germline, which may point to a read error. The chain has TRBV7-7 and TRBJ2-5; weak D call: TRBD1 (5 bases). The CDR3 extends over 13 amino acids. CDR1 is SSHAT, CDR2 FNYEAQ, per germline (reference sequence). The CDR3 DNA sequence: TGTGCTAGCAGCTTATGGACACGGGAGACCCAGTACTTC. It is translated as CASSLWTRETQYF. Combining the CDR3 with reference TRBV7-7 and TRBJ2-5 gives the whole variable domain GAGVSQSPRYKVTKRGQDVTLRCDPISSHATLYWYQQALGQGPEFLTYFNYEAQPDKSGLPSDRFSAERPEGSISTLTIQRTEQRDSAMYRCASSLWTRETQYFGPGTRLLVL.

V gene TRBV4-1 combines with J gene TRBJ1-5; D is unresolved. The CDR3 totals 14 residues. The germline V gene has CDR1 MGHRA and CDR2 YSYEKL. With 4 bases removed from V and 6 bases from J, the gap between germline ends came to 13 bases. The CDR3 region is CASSPIRTLQPQHF. The DNA of the CDR3 is TGCGCCAGCAGCCCCATTCGTACACTTCAGCCCCAGCATTTT.

The genes are TRBV2 and TRBJ2-5; no clear D. The CDR3 extends over 14 amino acids. Trimming removed 4 bases at V and 7 bases at J, with 16 bases between. Germline CDR1 SNHLY, CDR2 FYNNEI. CDR3 coding DNA: TGTGCCAGCAGTGGGCAGCGTCCCTCGGGGACCCAGTACTTC. It translates to CASSGQRPSGTQYF.

The genes are TRBV9 and TRBJ1-4; possibly TRBD1 for D (5 bases). V dropped 1 base and J dropped 2 bases, with 9 bases sitting between them. The CDR3 is made up of 15 amino acids. CDR1 and CDR2 from the germline V gene are SGDLS and YYNGEE. The CDR3 is CASSVHQGTNEKLFF. The CDR3 coding sequence is TGTGCCAGCAGCGTACACCAGGGTACTAATGAAAAACTGTTTTTT.

The V call is TRBV2, the J call TRBJ1-3; the D gene is possibly TRBD1 (6 bases). The germline CDR1 and CDR2 sequences are SNHLY and FYNNEI. The CDR3 loop spans 16 amino acids. The germline V and J ends were trimmed by 3 bases and 4 bases, with 16 bases remaining between them. CDR3 region: CASSDGLRGQGNTIYF. In DNA form, the CDR3 reads TGTGCCAGCAGTGACGGGTTACGGGGGCAAGGAAACACCATATATTTT.

The chain joins TRBV6-5 to TRBJ2-2; no reliable D call. The CDR3 is made up of 11 amino acids. Germline V gives CDR1 MNHEY, CDR2 SVGAGI. With 9 bases removed from V and 8 bases from J, the gap between germline ends came to 10 bases. CDR3 sequence: CASYAVGELFF. CDR3 DNA sequence: TGTGCCAGTTACGCCGTTGGGGAGCTGTTTTTT.

The chain uses TRBV5-5 and TRBJ2-5, with unresolved D. The CDR3 is made up of 18 amino acids. Per germline, CDR1 SGHKS and CDR2 YYEKEE (reference sequence). The germline V and J ends were trimmed by 4 bases and 5 bases, with 27 bases remaining between them. CDR3 loop: CASSRRPQNGAMGETQYF. In nucleotides, the CDR3 is TGTGCCAGCAGCCGAAGACCACAGAACGGAGCTATGGGGGAGACCCAGTACTTC.

This chain connects TRBV10-3 to TRBJ2-4; 7 nucleotides agree with TRBD1. V dropped 2 bases and J dropped 0; count of bases not matched to a gene: 13. The germline gives CDR1 ENHRY, CDR2 SYGVKD. The CDR3 spans 19 residues. In nucleotides, the CDR3 is TGTGCCATCAGTGAGAGTGACGTGACAGGGACGTTAGCCAAAAACATTCAGTACTTC. As protein: CAISESDVTGTLAKNIQYF.

In its sample, this clone was seen a few times. This chain connects TRBV5-4 to TRBJ2-1, with a possible D match to TRBD2 (5 bases). Germline CDR1 and CDR2: SGHNT and YYREEE (reference sequence). V shed 0 bases and J shed 8 bases, with 12 bases lying between them. The CDR3 loop spans 14 amino acids. The chain's CDR3 is CASSLGLPGDEQFF. The CDR3 nucleotides read TGTGCCAGCAGCTTGGGGCTCCCCGGGGATGAGCAGTTCTTC.

The chain employs TRBV27 and TRBJ2-7, with 7 bases identical to TRBD1. This CDR3 is 14 amino acids long. With 8 bases clipped from V and 5 bases from J, the junction kept 12 bases outside the gene matches. Per germline, CDR1 MNHEY and CDR2 SMNVEV (reference sequence). Here the CDR3 DNA reads TGTGCCAGCGGATTGGACAGGCTGAGGAACGAGCAGTACTTC. This encodes CASGLDRLRNEQYF.

The chain combines TRBV7-2 with TRBJ1-2; possibly TRBD1 for D (5 bases). The V gene's germline CDR1 is SGHTA and CDR2 FQGNSA. V lost 5 bases and J lost 7, with 14 bases in between. This CDR3 is 13 amino acids long. In DNA form, the CDR3 reads TGTGCCAGCAGCAGTGGGGCGGCCTTTGGCTACACCTTC. Protein: CASSSGAAFGYTF. Variable domain in full (rest from reference TRBV7-2 and TRBJ1-2): GAGVSQSPSNKVTEKGKDVELRCDPISGHTALYWYRQSLGQGLEFLIYFQGNSAPDKSGLPSDRFSAERTGGSVSTLTIQRTQQEDSAVYLCASSSGAAFGYTFGSGTRLTVV.

The rearrangement joins TRBV4-1 to TRBJ1-4, with D tentatively TRBD1 (5 bases). The CDR3 runs 14 residues. In germline, CDR1 is MGHRA, CDR2 YSYEKL. V lost 4 bases, J lost 11 bases, and 17 bases lay in between. CDR3 amino acids: CASSRRPGVGKLFF. CDR3 DNA: TGCGCCAGCAGCCGGAGGCCGGGGGTCGGGAAACTGTTTTTT.

This clone was picked up a small number of times. This chain connects TRBV7-9 to TRBJ2-5; D might be TRBD1 (5 bases). Trimming took off 6 bases at V and 1 base at J, with 21 bases between the two ends. Germline CDR1 and CDR2: SEHNR and FQNEAQ (reference sequence). The CDR3 sequence is 17 residues long. CDR3 bases: TGTGCCAGCAGTCACAGGTCCACACTCAAGTCCCAAGAGACCCAGTACTTC. Its translation: CASSHRSTLKSQETQYF.

The chain is built from TRBV7-8 and TRBJ1-2; 11 bases match TRBD1. V was clipped by 5 bases and J by 2 bases; unmatched bases: 7. Germline V lookup: CDR1 SGHVS, CDR2 FQNEAQ. CDR3 length equals 16 residues. In nucleotides, the CDR3 is TGTGCCAGCAGCACGCGGACAGGGGGCTGGAACTATGGCTACACCTTC. Translating gives CASSTRTGGWNYGYTF.

The DNA of the CDR3 is TGTGCCAGCGGCCCGGGACTAGCGGGAGTGGCCGAGCAGTACTTC. Protein: CASGPGLAGVAEQYF. The chain couples TRBV27 to TRBJ2-7; 14 nucleotides agree with TRBD2. Germline values: CDR1 MNHEY, CDR2 SMNVEV (reference sequence). Trimming cost V 8 bases and J 6 bases; bases outside gene matches: 9. This CDR3 spans 15 amino acids.

This clone showed up just once. The chain links TRBV10-3 to TRBJ1-2, with unresolved D. The CDR3 consists of 14 residues. V shed 2 bases and J shed 4 bases, with 11 bases lying between them. CDR1 is ENHRY, CDR2 SYGVKD, per germline. CDR3 region: CAISEGLESYGYTF. DNA for the CDR3: TGTGCCATCAGTGAGGGACTGGAATCCTATGGCTACACCTTC.